These 19 T cell receptor beta chains were all obtained from the same sample, sequenced in a study of blood T cell repertoires in COVID-19. Some clones are missing from TCRdb's copy, which holds only in-frame ones; the method was immunoSEQ multiplex PCR. The sample has some 350,000 clones, around 91% seen once. The sequencing input was peripheral blood. These receptors were collected from a woman younger than 35 who had recovered from COVID-19.

The rearrangement uses TRBV9 and TRBJ1-2; TRBD1 agrees at 8 bases. The CDR3 consists of 16 residues. Germline-derived CDR1 and CDR2 are SGDLS and YYNGEE. The V and J ends lost 0 bases and 6 bases, in that order; junction bases with no gene match: 10. The CDR3 coding sequence is TGTGCCAGCAGCGTAGTCGGGCGGACAGGGTTGAATGGCTACACCTTC. Residues: CASSVVGRTGLNGYTF.

The V and J genes are TRBV5-1 and TRBJ2-3; D possibly corresponds to TRBD1 (6 bases). The CDR3 totals 15 residues. V was clipped by 0 bases and J by 2 bases, with 10 bases between them. In germline, CDR1 is SGHRS, CDR2 YFSETQ. For the CDR3, the DNA is TGCGCCAGCAGCTTGGTCAGGGGCCTCACAGATACGCAGTATTTT. It codes for CASSLVRGLTDTQYF.

The chain couples TRBV5-1 to TRBJ2-1; 9 bases agree with TRBD2. J was trimmed by 1 base and V by 3 bases; bases with no gene match: 5. CDR1 and CDR2 (germline): SGHRS, YFSETQ. The CDR3 contains 16 residues. The CDR3 DNA is TGCGCCAGCAGCTCAGGACTAGCGTTATCCTACAATGAGCAGTTCTTC. Protein: CASSSGLALSYNEQFF.

The chain recombines TRBV4-3 with TRBJ2-4, with 9 bases matching TRBD2. Germline trimming cut 2 bases from V and 2 bases from J; bases unmatched to any gene: 7. CDR3 size: 17 residues. The V gene's germline CDR1 is LGHNA and CDR2 YSLEER. The CDR3, as DNA: TGCGCCAGCAGCCAAAGGGCGCGGGAGGGCCCCAAAAACATTCAGTACTTC. Its translation is CASSQRAREGPKNIQYF.

The V call is TRBV9, the J call TRBJ2-7; D is uncertain. CDR1 and CDR2 (germline): SGDLS, YYNGEE. The CDR3 has 15 amino acids. With 0 bases removed from V and 2 bases from J, the gap between germline ends came to 12 bases. This chain's CDR3 is CASSVAEKITYEQYV. The DNA of the CDR3 is TGTGCCAGCAGCGTAGCCGAGAAAATTACCTACGAGCAGTACGTC.

CDR3 sequence: CASSLDQWGVPHKNNEQFF. The DNA for the CDR3 is TGTGCCAGCAGCTTAGATCAGTGGGGGGTTCCACACAAAAACAATGAGCAGTTCTTC. V usage is TRBV11-2 and J usage is TRBJ2-1, with D possibly being TRBD2 (6 bases). Germline CDR1 SGHAT, CDR2 FQNNGV. V was pared by 0 bases and J by 5 bases, with 23 bases between. The CDR3 spans 19 residues.

The rearrangement joins TRBV3-1 (or the pseudogene TRBV3-2) to TRBJ2-1; tentative D call: TRBD2 (6 bases). The CDR3 totals 14 residues. Trimming stripped 4 bases from V and 9 bases from J, with 16 bases between. From germline, CDR1 is LGHDT and CDR2 YNNKEL (reference sequence). The chain's CDR3 is CASSLVRELGEQFF. Here the CDR3 DNA reads TGTGCCAGCAGCCTCGTCCGGGAGTTAGGTGAGCAGTTCTTC.

This clone turned up a few times. The chain joins TRBV4-1 to TRBJ1-2; possibly TRBD1 for D (5 bases). Germline V lookup: CDR1 MGHRA, CDR2 YSYEKL. Trimming removed 2 bases from V and 3 bases from J, with 16 bases in between. The CDR3 runs 16 residues. CDR3 loop: CASSQPTRLGHYGYTF. In DNA, the CDR3 is TGCGCCAGCAGCCAACCGACCAGGTTGGGGCACTATGGCTACACCTTC.

The chain combines TRBV5-4 with TRBJ1-1; TRBD1 is a possible D gene (5 bases). V dropped 3 bases and J dropped 1 base, with 16 bases sitting between them. Germline-derived CDR1 and CDR2 are SGHNT and YYREEE (reference sequence). The length of the CDR3 is 16 residues. The CDR3 nucleotides are TGTGCCAGCAGCTATGGGGCGGGGCAGAGGAACACTGAAGCTTTCTTT. It specifies CASSYGAGQRNTEAFF.

This clone was seen only once. The chain uses TRBV5-6 and TRBJ2-1; D uncertain. Germline assignment: CDR1 SGHDT and CDR2 YYEEEE. There are 15 residues in the CDR3. Between the trimmed V and J ends, which lost 0 bases and 4 bases, there was a span of 11 bases. CDR3 protein: CASSLGSLRYNEQFF. The DNA for the CDR3 is TGTGCCAGCAGCTTGGGAAGCTTGCGATACAATGAGCAGTTCTTC.

The chain joins TRBV11-3 to TRBJ2-7, with 7 nucleotides matching TRBD1. The trim removed 0 bases at V and 0 bases at J, leaving 5 bases unmatched. The CDR3 has 16 amino acids. Germline values: CDR1 SGHNT, CDR2 YENEEA. This CDR3 reads CASSLDQGESSYEQYV. The CDR3 DNA follows: TGTGCCAGCAGCTTAGATCAGGGGGAGAGCTCCTACGAGCAGTACGTC.

On this clone itself: At one boundary the junction diverges from the germline segment, which might be a read error. The chain is built from TRBV2 and TRBJ1-1; TRBD1 matches at 8 bases. This CDR3 comprises 11 residues. Germline CDR1 reads SNHLY; CDR2 reads FYNNEI. Here the CDR3 reads CASSKGTGALF. The CDR3 DNA sequence: TGTGCCAGCAGTAAGGGGACAGGCGCACTTTTT.

V and J are TRBV3-1 (or the pseudogene TRBV3-2) and TRBJ2-1, with D tentatively TRBD1 (5 bases). Germline V gene data show CDR1 as LGHDT and CDR2 as YNNKEL (reference sequence). The V gene lost 8 bases and the J gene lost 7 bases, with 15 bases spanning the gap. This CDR3 contains 13 residues. CDR3 in amino acids: CASSMGLGNEQFF. The DNA for the CDR3 is TGTGCCAGCTCGATGGGGCTCGGAAATGAGCAGTTCTTC.

The V gene is TRBV2, the J gene TRBJ2-7, with 14 positions matching TRBD2. The trim removed 4 bases at V and 4 bases at J, leaving 3 bases unmatched. The length of the CDR3 is 15 residues. Germline assignment: CDR1 SNHLY and CDR2 FYNNEI. Here the CDR3 DNA reads TGTGCCAGCAGTGGAGGGACTAGCGGGAGTTACGAGCAGTACGTC. Its protein product is CASSGGTSGSYEQYV.

This clone was observed a single time. The chain recombines TRBV7-2 with TRBJ2-5; 10 bases are a match to TRBD1. V gave up 1 base and J gave up 4 bases; unmatched junction bases: 3. This CDR3 spans 15 amino acids. Germline CDR1 SGHTA, CDR2 FQGNSA. This CDR3 reads CASSLGGQGRETQYF. The CDR3 region has the DNA TGTGCCAGCAGCTTAGGGGGACAGGGGCGAGAGACCCAGTACTTC.

The chain is built from TRBV20-1 and TRBJ2-3, with D hard to call. Germline V gene data show CDR1 as DFQATT and CDR2 as SNEGSKA (reference sequence). The CDR3 extends over 11 amino acids. V lost 3 bases and J 2 bases, leaving 3 bases between the germline ends. The CDR3 spells CSARATDTQYF. CDR3 nucleotide sequence: TGCAGTGCTAGGGCCACAGATACGCAGTATTTT.

The chain uses TRBV11-2 and TRBJ1-2, with D possibly TRBD1 on 6 matching bases. Trimming took off 0 bases at V and 0 bases at J, with 14 bases between the two ends. Germline CDR1 is SGHAT and CDR2 is FQNNGV. The CDR3 has 17 residues. CDR3 protein: CASSLESWGRTNYGYTF. The CDR3 DNA reads as TGTGCCAGCAGCTTAGAGTCGTGGGGGCGGACTAACTATGGCTACACCTTC.

CDR3 DNA: TGTGCCAGCAGCAAATGGGGTAGCGGGAGGGAAGAGACCCAGTACTTC. Translation gives CASSKWGSGREETQYF. The chain combines TRBV21-1 with TRBJ2-5; TRBD2 is the table's D call and was not checked against the DNA. TRBV21-1 is classified as a pseudogene. The CDR3 contains 16 residues.

This rearrangement joins TRBV4-2 to TRBJ2-1, with a weak D call TRBD2 (5 bases). The V end was cut by 0 bases, the J end by 3 bases, with 15 bases between. Germline V lookup: CDR1 LGHNA, CDR2 YNFKEQ. This CDR3 contains 17 residues. This CDR3 reads CASSQDMRAYYYNEQFF. CDR3 sequence (DNA): TGTGCCAGCAGCCAAGATATGAGGGCTTACTACTACAATGAGCAGTTCTTC.